The rows below give T cell receptor beta chains drawn from one sample of a study of OX40 agonist ivuxolimab in advanced cancers. Assay used: immunoSEQ multiplex PCR; TCRdb lists only in-frame clones, some missing. The repertoire holds about 69,000 clones, with 90% as singletons. Sequenced here: CD4+ or CD8+ T cells sorted from blood, sampled in a trial of the OX40 agonist ivuxolimab. These receptors were obtained from an adult with an advanced solid tumor such as melanoma, head and neck, liver or kidney cancer. Both conserved end residues are part of each CDR3. A D gene is named only where the DNA matches it firmly. Clone sizes are given selectively: once, few, many, or a class where the clone is expanded.

abundance	v_gene	d_gene	j_gene	CDR3aa	CDR3nt
NA	TRBV29-1	TRBD1	TRBJ1-2	CSATRGQGALYGYTF	TGCAGCGCCACACGGGGACAGGGGGCTCTCTATGGCTACACCTTC
NA	TRBV11-3	NA	TRBJ2-3	CASSLGLEVTDTQYF	TGTGCCAGCAGCCTTGGCCTAGAGGTCACAGATACGCAGTATTTT
NA	TRBV5-6	NA	TRBJ2-3	CASSLGGATDTQYF	TGTGCCAGCAGCTTGGGGGGGGCCACAGATACGCAGTATTTT
NA	TRBV29-1	TRBD2	TRBJ2-1	CSVGSGRDNEQFF	TGCAGCGTTGGGAGCGGGAGAGACAATGAGCAGTTCTTC
NA	TRBV5-1	NA	TRBJ2-5	CASMEVGGAVQYF	TGCGCCAGCATGGAGGTAGGGGGTGCTGTCCAGTACTTC
NA	TRBV28	TRBD1	TRBJ2-7	CASSWGTGNYEQYF	TGTGCCAGCAGTTGGGGGACAGGGAACTACGAGCAGTACTTC
NA	TRBV6-6	NA	TRBJ2-6	CASSSSGANVLTF	TGTGCCAGCAGCTCCTCTGGGGCCAACGTCCTGACTTTC
NA	TRBV14	TRBD1	TRBJ2-3	CASSQDRVSTDTQYF	TGTGCCAGCAGCCAGGACAGGGTGAGCACAGATACGCAGTATTTT
NA	TRBV10-3	TRBD1	TRBJ2-7	CAISAGQGKNEQYF	TGTGCCATCAGTGCTGGACAGGGGAAAAACGAGCAGTACTTC
NA	TRBV28	TRBD1	TRBJ2-7	CASSGTGTGVLEQYF	TGTGCCAGCAGTGGGACCGGGACAGGGGTCCTCGAGCAGTACTTC
NA	TRBV15	NA	TRBJ2-5	CATSRGGGLLETQYF	TGTGCCACCAGCAGAGGTGGGGGGTTATTGGAGACCCAGTACTTC
NA	TRBV14	NA	TRBJ2-2	CASSNGPGELFF	TGTGCCAGCAGCAACGGCCCCGGGGAGCTGTTTTTT
NA	TRBV10-3	TRBD1	TRBJ2-6	CAISESGQGKSGANVLTF	TGTGCCATCAGTGAGTCAGGACAGGGAAAGTCCGGGGCCAACGTCCTGACTTTC
NA	TRBV20-1	NA	TRBJ2-1	CSAGGGIEQFF	TGCAGTGCCGGTGGGGGGATTGAGCAGTTCTTC
few	TRBV11-2	NA	TRBJ2-4	CASSSPLAKNIQYF	TGTGCCAGCAGCTCCCCGTTAGCCAAAAACATTCAGTACTTC